These 14 T cell receptor beta chains were all obtained from the same sample, sequenced in a study of blood T cell repertoires in COVID-19. Clones were read by immunoSEQ multiplex PCR, and TCRdb kept only the in-frame ones, dropping some. This table has 150,000 to 200,000 clones, about 80% appearing once. Sequenced input: peripheral blood. The receptor source for this set is a woman of 80 years or more with acute or convalescent COVID-19.

Comments on this clone: Other DNA sequences from this sample encode an identical CDR3 as well. V gene TRBV18 combines with J gene TRBJ1-1, with 8 bases lining up with TRBD1. Germline trimming cut 3 bases from V and 1 base from J; bases unmatched to any gene: 4. The CDR3 is made up of 15 amino acids. Germline-derived CDR1 and CDR2 are KGHSH and LQKENI. The CDR3 reads CASSPGQGANTEAFF. DNA of the CDR3: TGTGCCAGCTCACCGGGGCAGGGGGCGAACACTGAAGCTTTCTTT.

This clone was picked up a small number of times. V gene TRBV28 combines with J gene TRBJ2-7; 12 nucleotides agree with TRBD1. This CDR3 is built from 16 residues. Germline CDR1 MDHEN, CDR2 SYDVKM. V was clipped by 2 bases and J by 5 bases; unmatched bases: 7. The CDR3 bases are TGTGCCAGCAGTTTAGGGGGGACAGGGGGCAGGAACGAGCAGTACTTC. Protein product: CASSLGGTGGRNEQYF. Full variable domain (rest looked up from reference TRBV28 and TRBJ2-7): DVKVTQSSRYLVKRTGEKVFLECVQDMDHENMFWYRQDPGLGLRLIYFSYDVKMKEKGDIPEGYSVSREKKERFSLILESASTNQTSMYLCASSLGGTGGRNEQYFGPGTRLTVT.

This sequence joins TRBV28 and TRBJ1-5; D gene ambiguous. The V end lost 5 bases, the J end lost 0 bases, and 23 bases lay between the germline ends. CDR3 size: 19 residues. From germline, CDR1 is MDHEN and CDR2 SYDVKM. The CDR3 DNA reads as TGTGCCAGCAGTGAGGTTCGGGGAGCTGAGACCTATAGCAATCAGCCCCAGCATTTT. It yields the protein CASSEVRGAETYSNQPQHF.

This chain joins TRBV2 and TRBJ2-3; 8 bases align to TRBD1. Trimming removed 4 bases from V and 2 bases from J; junction bases left unmatched: 23. Germline values: CDR1 SNHLY, CDR2 FYNNEI. The CDR3 loop spans 21 amino acids. Here the CDR3 reads CASSGPMDRDWPTPSTDTQYF. In DNA form, the CDR3 reads TGTGCCAGCAGTGGGCCGATGGACAGGGATTGGCCGACTCCGTCCACAGATACGCAGTATTTT.

The table lists this clone with a count of one. The rearrangement joins TRBV11-3 to TRBJ2-3; 8 bases line up with TRBD1. With 4 bases clipped from V and 4 bases from J, the junction kept 4 bases outside the gene matches. Germline loops: CDR1 SGHNT, CDR2 YENEEA. The CDR3 has 14 residues. CDR3 residues: CASSSGQGADTQYF. The CDR3 nucleotides read TGTGCCAGCAGCTCCGGACAGGGAGCAGATACGCAGTATTTT. Variable domain in full (rest from reference TRBV11-3 and TRBJ2-3): EAGVVQSPRYKIIEKKQPVAFWCNPISGHNTLYWYLQNLGQGPELLIRYENEEAVDDSQLPKDRFSAERLKGVDSTLKIQPAELGDSAVYLCASSSGQGADTQYFGPGTRLTVL.

DNA of the CDR3: TGTGCCAGCAGCTCTCTCGTCGGGGTAGCAGCTTTCTTT. It translates to CASSSLVGVAAFF. This chain links TRBV7-9 with TRBJ1-1; D is uncertain. The CDR3 covers 13 residues. Trimming removed 4 bases at V and 10 bases at J, with 16 bases between. Germline loops: CDR1 SEHNR, CDR2 FQNEAQ (reference sequence).

This chain links TRBV3-1 (or the pseudogene TRBV3-2) with TRBJ1-3; the D is unclear. This CDR3 has 16 residues. Trimming pared 0 bases from V and 3 bases from J, leaving 12 bases between. Germline V gene data show CDR1 as LGHDT and CDR2 as YNNKEL (reference sequence). This chain's CDR3 is CASSQDFRQVGNTIYF. CDR3 in DNA: TGTGCCAGCAGCCAAGATTTCAGGCAGGTTGGAAACACCATATATTTT.

The chain links TRBV7-2 to TRBJ2-6; 8 nucleotides align to TRBD1. The germline CDR1 and CDR2 sequences are SGHTA and FQGNSA. Trimming took 5 bases from V and 3 from J; bases not matched to a gene: 9. The CDR3 consists of 17 residues. For the CDR3, the DNA is TGTGCCAGCAGCCCACGACAGGGGCGACGTGGGGCCAACGTCCTGACTTTC. It translates to CASSPRQGRRGANVLTF.

This chain links TRBV5-1 with TRBJ2-3; 8 positions match TRBD2. The V gene's germline CDR1 is SGHRS and CDR2 YFSETQ. This CDR3 region has 15 residues. The junction had 4 bases not matched to a gene; V was cut back by 3 bases and J by 1 base. The CDR3, as DNA: TGCGCCAGCAGCTGGGAAGCGGGGGGCACAGATACGCAGTATTTT. Its translation is CASSWEAGGTDTQYF.

The CDR3 nucleotides read TGTGCCAGCAGCTCGCGGGACAGGGGGCGTGAAAAACTGTTTTTT. The encoded protein is CASSSRDRGREKLFF. The chain links TRBV5-8 to TRBJ1-4; 12 nucleotides line up with TRBD1. The CDR3 is 15 amino acids. J was trimmed by 7 bases and V by 3 bases; bases with no gene match: 4. Germline CDR1 is SGHTS and CDR2 is YDEGEE.

This clone occurred many times. The chain recombines TRBV23-1 with TRBJ2-5; TRBD1 might be the D (8 bases). TRBV23-1 is filed as an ORF, its function uncertain. Trimming stripped 4 bases from V and 3 bases from J, with 15 bases between. CDR3 length equals 15 residues. CDR3 DNA sequence: TGCGCCAGCAGTCTCCACAGGGGGGGCGAAGAGACCCAGTACTTC. Amino acids: CASSLHRGGEETQYF.

The chain couples TRBV11-2 to TRBJ1-6, with D hard to call. The CDR3 totals 18 residues. Germline V gene data show CDR1 as SGHAT and CDR2 as FQNNGV. V dropped 6 bases and J dropped 2 bases, with 20 bases sitting between them. In nucleotides, the CDR3 is TGTGCCAGCAGTCTGCGTGAATTTAGCTCTCCCTATAATTCACCCCTCCACTTT. Its translation: CASSLREFSSPYNSPLHF.

The V gene is TRBV20-1, the J gene TRBJ2-1, with TRBD2 identical over 8 bases. Germline V lookup: CDR1 DFQATT, CDR2 SNEGSKA (reference sequence). The length of the CDR3 is 15 residues. V lost 3 bases, J lost 1 base, and 5 bases stayed unmatched. The CDR3 reads CSASKAGASYNEQFF. The CDR3, as DNA: TGCAGTGCTAGTAAAGCGGGAGCTTCCTACAATGAGCAGTTCTTC.

The J gene is TRBJ2-7, the V gene TRBV3-1 (or the pseudogene TRBV3-2), with 8 bases that match TRBD1. Germline loops: CDR1 LGHDT, CDR2 YNNKEL (reference sequence). The CDR3 extends over 15 amino acids. The V segment lost 1 base and the J segment 2 bases; nucleotides outside the gene matches: 4. This CDR3 reads CASSQGTGRAYEQYF. CDR3 in DNA: TGTGCCAGCAGCCAAGGGACAGGGCGGGCCTACGAGCAGTACTTC.